This record concerns one T cell receptor (beta chain) sequence. 60 Vbeta and 13 Jbeta primers were used in PCR. Assay used: immunoSEQ multiplex PCR; TCRdb lists only in-frame clones, some missing. This table holds tens of thousands of clones, approximately 77% found once. These data originate in a study of cytomegalovirus exposure and HLA in healthy donors. The CDR3 covers 16 residues. The V and J ends lost 4 bases and 6 bases, in that order; junction bases with no gene match: 13. Germline values: CDR1 SGHDT, CDR2 YYEEEE. The chain uses TRBV5-6 and TRBJ2-4; TRBD2 agrees at 7 bases. The source material was PBMCs. The clonotype was recovered from a man aged 25 to 40 in good health and CMV-seronegative. CDR3 bases: TGTGCCAGCAGCAGTCTAGTGGGGGGGGTTTCAAACATTCAGTACTTC. Its protein product is CASSSLVGGVSNIQYF.